This T cell receptor beta chain came from a study of blood T cell repertoires in COVID-19 (dated by TCRdb to about 2020). Background on the whole study: Collaborator samples came from the United States, Italy and Spain and covered acute and convalescent phases of COVID-19. Samples came from the ongoing ImmuneRACE study (first 160 participants) plus 1,254 subjects from 6 global collaborators. A freely available public database, intended as a resource for researchers studying the immune response to SARS-CoV-2, is where the repertoires were released. Where available, HLA class I and class II types were taken from metadata supplied by the sample provider and were not determined by assay-based typing. A de-identified subject ID, COVID-19 status, age in years and sex were almost always included in the sample metadata. The prospective study material was composed of cDNA or gDNA derived from T cells, B-cell-depleted T cells, or PBMCs. Deeply sampled blood TCRbeta repertoires from subjects exposed to, actively infected with, or recovered from COVID-19 were included in the dataset. Overall study outcomes, separate from this receptor: How much clinical and demographic metadata was included differed by source and by participant, and the metadata was provided uncurated.

Spanning cysteine to phenylalanine, the CDR3 consists of 14 amino acids. The sequence is cut down to CDR3 DNA, 42 bases in frame from base 1. CDR1 is given as MNHEY and CDR2 as SVGAGI, both from the germline V gene. V and J lose 5 bases and 0 bases, and a span of 7 bases separates them. This clone was observed once. The clone's antigen remains unknown. No per-base quality is available; no much larger clone lies one base away. In Seattle, one collaborating source enrolled patients while the infection was active and tracked those patients longitudinally over the course of disease. Collaborating institutions collected whole blood in K2EDTA tubes following their own protocols. For TCRbeta analysis, collaborators shipped samples in one of three forms: frozen whole blood, isolated PBMCs, or DNA extracted from either of those sample types. TCRbeta CDR3 regions were amplified from genomic DNA by means of the immunoSEQ Assay, a bias-controlled multiplex PCR. Processing in the source paper ran as follows. Within the assay, amplification of reference gene primers was used to estimate how many nucleated cells each sample contained. To quantify the absolute abundance of each unique TCRbeta CDR3 rearrangement, sequence reads were collapsed and filtered. Productive Simpson clonality was computed per sample as the square root of Simpson's diversity index over productive rearrangements. TCRdb provides this immuneACCESS table in a form limited to in-frame rearrangements. Some clones are lacking; in checked studies, under half of them reflect an unresolved V gene, and why the rest are absent is not known. V, J and clone size are those of that table, while D and trimming were read from the DNA. Within this sample are approximately 160,000 clones, with approximately 95% of them counted one time only. Of the sample, just under 2% falls within the top ten clones.

The sequencing input was peripheral blood. The V gene is TRBV6-5 and the J gene is TRBJ1-4, with no confident D gene call. This sequence was found in a woman in her sixties or seventies with COVID-19, enrolled during active disease. The DNA is TGTGCCAGCAGTATCGGTCCAACTAATGAAAAACTGTTTTTT. It encodes CASSIGPTNEKLFF.